The clone carrying this T cell receptor (beta chain) has just a few counts. Its target is not known. This sample was included in a study of cytomegalovirus exposure and HLA in healthy donors. Looking at the study overall: Around 77% of some 390 genotyped donors fell in the Caucasian-associated ancestry cluster.

This PCR relied on a set of 60 Vbeta primers and 13 Jbeta primers. The protocol was immunoSEQ multiplex PCR, while the TCRdb copy is restricted to in-frame clones and leaves out a portion. The table records approximately 140,000 clones, about 85% of them present only once. In germline, CDR1 is WNHNN, CDR2 SYGVQD (reference sequence). The V end was cut by 3 bases, the J end by 1 base, with 6 bases between. CDR3 length equals 13 residues. Whole-study results and caveats: In a later analysis, across HLA loci, associated TCR counts were highest for DRB1, lowest for HLA-C. Later analysis indicated greater clonal expansion among HLA-associated TCR beta chains than among equally common other chains. For cytomegalovirus status, the classifier reportedly gave diagnoses with high specificity and sensitivity.

This TCR was recovered from a human donor in good health. This chain joins TRBV10-1 and TRBJ1-1; D not resolved. The sample was PBMCs. The CDR3 protein is CASSEQQNTEAFF. CDR3 coding DNA: TGCGCCAGCAGTGAACAGCAGAACACTGAAGCTTTCTTT.